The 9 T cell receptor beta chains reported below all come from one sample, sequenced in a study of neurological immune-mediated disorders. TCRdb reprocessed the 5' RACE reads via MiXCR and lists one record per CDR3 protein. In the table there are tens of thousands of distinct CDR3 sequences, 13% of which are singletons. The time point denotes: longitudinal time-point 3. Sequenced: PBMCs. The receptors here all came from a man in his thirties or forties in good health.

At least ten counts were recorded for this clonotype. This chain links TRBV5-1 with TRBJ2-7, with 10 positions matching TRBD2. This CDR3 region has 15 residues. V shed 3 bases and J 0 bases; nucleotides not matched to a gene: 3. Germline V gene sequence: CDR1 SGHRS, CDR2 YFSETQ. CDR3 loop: CASSSGLAFSYEQYF. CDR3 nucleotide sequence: TGCGCCAGCAGCTCGGGACTAGCGTTCTCCTACGAGCAGTACTTC. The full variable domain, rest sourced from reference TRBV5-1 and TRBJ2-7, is KAGVTQTPRYLIKTRGQQVTLSCSPISGHRSVSWYQQTPGQGLQFLFEYFSETQRNKGNFPGRFSGRQFSNSRSEMNVSTLELGDSALYLCASSSGLAFSYEQYFGPGTRLTVT.

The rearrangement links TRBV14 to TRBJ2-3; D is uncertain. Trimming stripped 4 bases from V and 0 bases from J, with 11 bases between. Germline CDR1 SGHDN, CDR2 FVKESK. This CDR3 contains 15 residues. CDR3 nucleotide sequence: TGTGCCAGCAGCCTACTTAGGGTCAGCACAGATACGCAGTATTTT. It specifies CASSLLRVSTDTQYF.

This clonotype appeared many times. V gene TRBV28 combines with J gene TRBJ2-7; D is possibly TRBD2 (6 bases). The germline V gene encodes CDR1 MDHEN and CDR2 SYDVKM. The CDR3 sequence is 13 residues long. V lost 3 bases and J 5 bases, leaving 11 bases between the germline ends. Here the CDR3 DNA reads TGTGCCAGCAGTTTGGCGGGAATCGACGAGCAGTACTTC. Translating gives CASSLAGIDEQYF.

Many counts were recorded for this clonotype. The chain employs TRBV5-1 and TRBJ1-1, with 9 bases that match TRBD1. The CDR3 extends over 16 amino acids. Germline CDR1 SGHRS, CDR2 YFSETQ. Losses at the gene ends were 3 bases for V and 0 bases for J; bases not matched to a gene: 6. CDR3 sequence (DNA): TGCGCCAGCAGCTGGGGACAGGGAAGGATGAACACTGAAGCTTTCTTT. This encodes CASSWGQGRMNTEAFF. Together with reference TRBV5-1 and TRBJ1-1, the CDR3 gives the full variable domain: KAGVTQTPRYLIKTRGQQVTLSCSPISGHRSVSWYQQTPGQGLQFLFEYFSETQRNKGNFPGRFSGRQFSNSRSEMNVSTLELGDSALYLCASSWGQGRMNTEAFFGQGTRLTVV.

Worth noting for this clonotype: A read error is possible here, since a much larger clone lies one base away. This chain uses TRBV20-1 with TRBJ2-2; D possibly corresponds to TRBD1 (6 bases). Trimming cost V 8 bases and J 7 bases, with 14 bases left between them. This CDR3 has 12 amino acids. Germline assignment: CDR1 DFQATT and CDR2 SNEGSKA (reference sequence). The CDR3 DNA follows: TGCAGTCCTCGCGCAGGGGTCGGGGAGCTGTTTTTT. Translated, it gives CSPRAGVGELFF.

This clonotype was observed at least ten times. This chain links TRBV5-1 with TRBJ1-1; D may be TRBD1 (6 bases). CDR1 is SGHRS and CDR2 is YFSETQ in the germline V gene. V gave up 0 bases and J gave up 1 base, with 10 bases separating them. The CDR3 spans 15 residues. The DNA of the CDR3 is TGCGCCAGCAGCTTGGTTGGGACACCGAACACTGAAGCTTTCTTT. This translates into CASSLVGTPNTEAFF.

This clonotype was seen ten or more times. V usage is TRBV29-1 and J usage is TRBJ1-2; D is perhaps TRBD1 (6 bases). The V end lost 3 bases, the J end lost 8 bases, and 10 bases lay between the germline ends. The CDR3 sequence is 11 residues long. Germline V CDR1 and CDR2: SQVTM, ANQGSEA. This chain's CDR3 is CSVEHRVGYTF. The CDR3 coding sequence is TGCAGCGTTGAGCACAGGGTCGGCTACACCTTC.

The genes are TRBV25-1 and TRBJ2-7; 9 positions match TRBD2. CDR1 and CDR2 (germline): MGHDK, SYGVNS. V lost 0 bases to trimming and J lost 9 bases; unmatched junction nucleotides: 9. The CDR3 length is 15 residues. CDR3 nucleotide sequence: TGTGCCAGCAGTGAATATACTAGCGGGCTCCCGGGGCAGTACTTC. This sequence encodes CASSEYTSGLPGQYF.

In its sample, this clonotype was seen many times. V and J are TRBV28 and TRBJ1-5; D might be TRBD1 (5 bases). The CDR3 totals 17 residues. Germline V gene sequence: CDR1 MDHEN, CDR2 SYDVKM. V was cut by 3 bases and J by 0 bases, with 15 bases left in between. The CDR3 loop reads CASSFRADSNSNQPQHF. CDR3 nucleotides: TGTGCCAGCAGTTTCAGGGCCGACAGTAATAGCAATCAGCCCCAGCATTTT.